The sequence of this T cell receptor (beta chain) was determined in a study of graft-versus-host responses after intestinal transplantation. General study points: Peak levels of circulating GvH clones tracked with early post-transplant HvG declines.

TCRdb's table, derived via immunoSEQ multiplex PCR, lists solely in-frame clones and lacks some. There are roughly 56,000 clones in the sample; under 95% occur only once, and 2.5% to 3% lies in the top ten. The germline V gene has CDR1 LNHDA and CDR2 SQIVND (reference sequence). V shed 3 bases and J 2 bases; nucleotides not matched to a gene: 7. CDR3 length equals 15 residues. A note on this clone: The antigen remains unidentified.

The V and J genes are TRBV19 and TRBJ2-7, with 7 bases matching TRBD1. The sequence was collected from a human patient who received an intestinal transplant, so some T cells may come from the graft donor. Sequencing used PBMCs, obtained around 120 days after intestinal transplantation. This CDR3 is CASSISYRGTYEQYF. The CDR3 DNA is TGTGCCAGTAGTATCAGCTACAGGGGCACCTACGAGCAGTACTTC.